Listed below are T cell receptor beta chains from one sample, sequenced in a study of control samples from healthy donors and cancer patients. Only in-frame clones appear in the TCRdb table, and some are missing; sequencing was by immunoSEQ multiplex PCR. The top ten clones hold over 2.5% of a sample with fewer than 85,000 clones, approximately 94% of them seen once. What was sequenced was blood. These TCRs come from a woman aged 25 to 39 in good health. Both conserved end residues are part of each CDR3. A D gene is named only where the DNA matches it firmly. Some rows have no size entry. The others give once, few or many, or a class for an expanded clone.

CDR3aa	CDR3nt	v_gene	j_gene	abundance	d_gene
CASSDGQGGETQYF	TGTGCCAGCAGTGATGGACAGGGTGGTGAGACCCAGTACTTC	TRBV6-1	TRBJ2-5	NA	TRBD1
CASSLDNSRNGYTF	TGTGCCAGCAGCTTGGACAACTCCCGGAATGGCTACACCTTC	TRBV7-2	TRBJ1-2	few	NA
CASNENPSTGNEQYF	TGTGCCAGTAACGAAAATCCCTCCACAGGGAACGAGCAGTACTTC	TRBV19	TRBJ2-7	NA	NA
CASSFRFGNTEAFF	TGTGCCAGCAGCTTTCGGTTCGGGAACACTGAAGCTTTCTTT	TRBV11-3	TRBJ1-1	once	NA
CASSSNDGRYGYTF	TGTGCCAGCAGTTCCAACGACGGACGCTATGGCTACACCTTC	TRBV6-5	TRBJ1-2	NA	NA
CASRYGTANTGELFF	TGTGCCAGCAGATACGGGACCGCGAACACCGGGGAGCTGTTTTTT	TRBV6-5	TRBJ2-2	NA	NA
CASSEQVGSGGNEQFF	TGCGCCAGCAGTGAACAGGTCGGTAGCGGGGGGAATGAGCAGTTCTTC	TRBV10-1	TRBJ2-1	NA	TRBD2
CASSPREGRDTEAFF	TGTGCCAGCAGCCCGCGAGAGGGTAGGGACACTGAAGCTTTCTTT	TRBV5-4	TRBJ1-1	once	NA
CSVGQSFNEKLFF	TGCAGCGTGGGACAGAGCTTTAATGAAAAACTGTTTTTT	TRBV29-1	TRBJ1-4	NA	TRBD1
CASSQMDYSNQPQHF	TGTGCCAGCAGCCAAATGGACTATAGCAATCAGCCCCAGCATTTT	TRBV4-2	TRBJ1-5	NA	NA
CASSSQLIAGGRGTDTQYF	TGTGCCAGCAGCTCTCAGTTGATAGCGGGGGGGCGGGGCACAGATACGCAGTATTTT	TRBV7-8	TRBJ2-3	NA	TRBD2
CAWSRPEQGTYGYTF	TGTGCCTGGTCTCGGCCCGAACAGGGAACGTATGGCTACACCTTC	TRBV30	TRBJ1-2	NA	NA
CASRTSGTGTDTQYF	TGTGCCAGCAGGACGTCCGGGACTGGCACAGATACGCAGTATTTT	TRBV2	TRBJ2-3	NA	NA
CASSHPTSGGGTGELFF	TGCGCCAGCAGTCACCCGACTAGCGGGGGGGGCACCGGGGAGCTGTTTTTT	TRBV23-1	TRBJ2-2	NA	TRBD2
CAATVNYEAFF	TGTGCCGCGACCGTCAATTATGAAGCTTTCTTT	TRBV28	TRBJ1-1	NA	NA
CASTGRIYGYTF	TGTGCCAGTACGGGACGGATCTATGGCTACACCTTC	TRBV2	TRBJ1-2	NA	NA
CASTLGGGRTNTEAFF	TGTGCCAGCACTCTGGGCGGGGGGCGGACAAACACTGAAGCTTTCTTT	TRBV28	TRBJ1-1	NA	NA
CASSPAAGGYQETQYF	TGTGCCAGCAGCCCCGCCGCGGGGGGGTACCAAGAGACCCAGTACTTC	TRBV7-9	TRBJ2-5	NA	TRBD2
CASRQGNQPQHF	TGTGCCAGCAGACAGGGGAATCAGCCCCAGCATTTT	TRBV3-1/TRBV3-2	TRBJ1-5	NA	TRBD1
CASSWGLNTEAFF	TGTGCCAGCAGCTGGGGACTGAACACTGAAGCTTTCTTT	TRBV11-3	TRBJ1-1	NA	NA
CASSLVAERGDTQYF	TGTGCCAGCAGCTTGGTCGCCGAGCGGGGAGATACGCAGTATTTT	TRBV5-8	TRBJ2-3	NA	TRBD2
CASSLAGVLTGELFF	TGTGCCAGCAGCTTGGCGGGGGTTCTTACCGGGGAGCTGTTTTTT	TRBV5-4	TRBJ2-2	NA	NA
CASSFFGELFF	TGTGCCAGCAGCTTTTTCGGGGAGCTGTTTTTT	TRBV7-2	TRBJ2-2	NA	NA
CASSETGATYEQYF	TGTGCCAGCAGTGAGACAGGGGCGACCTACGAGCAGTACTTC	TRBV11-2	TRBJ2-7	NA	TRBD1
CATSDPNGQGRFSEAFF	TGTGCCACCAGTGATCCGAATGGACAGGGTCGGTTTTCTGAAGCTTTCTTT	TRBV24-1	TRBJ1-1	NA	TRBD1
CASSVEVTAGSTDTQYF	TGTGCCAGCAGCGTAGAGGTTACAGCGGGGAGCACAGATACGCAGTATTTT	TRBV9	TRBJ2-3	NA	TRBD2
CASSDSTYGYTF	TGTGCCAGCAGTGACAGCACCTATGGCTACACCTTC	TRBV25-1	TRBJ1-2	NA	NA
CASRPDRNTEAFF	TGTGCCAGCAGACCGGACAGGAACACTGAAGCTTTCTTT	TRBV27	TRBJ1-1	few	NA
CASSIFYSSRNTHYNEQFF	TGTGCCAGTAGTATATTTTATTCGTCTCGCAATACTCACTACAATGAGCAGTTCTTC	TRBV19	TRBJ2-1	NA	NA
CASSPPGGANTGELFF	TGTGCCAGCTCACCACCGGGGGGCGCGAACACCGGGGAGCTGTTTTTT	TRBV18	TRBJ2-2	NA	NA
CASSQEIGQTNSPLHF	TGCGCCAGCAGCCAAGAAATAGGACAGACGAATTCACCCCTCCACTTT	TRBV4-1	TRBJ1-6	NA	NA
CASSNIRCGPNTEAFF	TGTGCCAGCAGCAATATCAGGTGTGGGCCGAACACTGAAGCTTTCTTT	TRBV21-1	TRBJ1-1	few	NA
CASTSTGTTNEKLFF	TGTGCCAGCACCTCGACAGGGACCACTAATGAAAAACTGTTTTTT	TRBV25-1	TRBJ1-4	NA	TRBD1
CASSETRQGHQPQHF	TGCGCCAGCAGTGAGACGAGACAGGGCCATCAGCCCCAGCATTTT	TRBV10-2	TRBJ1-5	NA	TRBD1
CASSLSGGVLGKAFF	TGTGCCAGCAGTTTATCGGGGGGGGTCCTGGGGAAAGCTTTCTTT	TRBV27	TRBJ1-1	NA	NA
CASSQGPVETQYF	TGTGCCAGCAGCCAGGGGCCCGTAGAGACCCAGTACTTC	TRBV7-2	TRBJ2-5	NA	NA
CASSPYVGNTEAFF	TGTGCCAGCAGCCCCTATGTGGGGAACACTGAAGCTTTCTTT	TRBV5-5	TRBJ1-1	NA	NA
CASSLETNTEAFF	TGTGCCAGCAGTTTAGAGACGAACACTGAAGCTTTCTTT	TRBV27	TRBJ1-1	NA	NA
CASSQTPGTSGASTDTQYF	TGTGCCAGCAGCCAGACACCTGGGACTAGCGGGGCTAGCACAGATACGCAGTATTTT	TRBV3-1/TRBV3-2	TRBJ2-3	NA	TRBD2
CASSQGSPGINNEQFF	TGTGCCAGCAGCCAAGGATCCCCAGGGATTAACAATGAGCAGTTCTTC	TRBV3-1/TRBV3-2	TRBJ2-1	NA	NA
CASITDRSSYNEQFF	TGTGCCAGCATTACCGATAGATCCTCCTACAATGAGCAGTTCTTC	TRBV6-5	TRBJ2-1	NA	NA
CASSLWRDRDNPEKLFF	TGTGCCAGCAGTTTATGGAGGGACCGGGACAACCCTGAAAAACTGTTTTTT	TRBV27	TRBJ1-4	once	NA
CASIGTSGEETQYF	TGTGCCAGCATCGGGACTAGCGGGGAAGAGACCCAGTACTTC	TRBV28	TRBJ2-5	NA	TRBD2
CALRGLGSYNEQFF	TGTGCCTTACGTGGTCTCGGGTCCTACAATGAGCAGTTCTTC	TRBV7-9	TRBJ2-1	NA	NA
CASSSLTEFNTEAFF	TGTGCCAGCAGCTCTCTGACAGAGTTCAACACTGAAGCTTTCTTT	TRBV11-2	TRBJ1-1	NA	NA
CATSAGSASGNTEAFF	TGTGCCACCAGTGCAGGGTCGGCCTCGGGCAACACTGAAGCTTTCTTT	TRBV24-1	TRBJ1-1	once	NA
CASSLDRTEAFF	TGCGCCAGCAGCCTAGACCGGACTGAAGCTTTCTTT	TRBV5-1	TRBJ1-1	NA	NA
CARGGTSGGADTQYF	TGCGCCCGCGGGGGGACTAGCGGGGGGGCAGATACGCAGTATTTT	TRBV10-2	TRBJ2-3	NA	TRBD2
CASSFTQGALPLHF	TGTGCCAGCAGCTTCACCCAGGGGGCTTTACCCCTCCACTTT	TRBV5-6	TRBJ1-6	NA	TRBD1
CASSSRQELNTGELFF	TGTGCCAGCTCAAGTAGGCAGGAGCTAAACACCGGGGAGCTGTTTTTT	TRBV18	TRBJ2-2	once	NA
CASSSDRGLFNQPQHF	TGTGCCAGCAGTTCCGACAGGGGTCTATTTAATCAGCCCCAGCATTTT	TRBV6-2/TRBV6-3	TRBJ1-5	NA	TRBD1
CASSDWGGRAFF	TGTGCCAGCAGTGACTGGGGGGGCAGGGCTTTCTTT	TRBV6-4	TRBJ1-1	NA	NA
CAWSKASGANVLTF	TGTGCCTGGAGCAAGGCCTCTGGGGCCAACGTCCTGACTTTC	TRBV30	TRBJ2-6	NA	NA
CASSSTVGNEQFF	TGTGCCAGCAGTTCCACGGTTGGCAATGAGCAGTTCTTC	TRBV6-5	TRBJ2-1	NA	NA
CASSIDFAFEQFF	TGTGCCAGTAGTATCGACTTCGCTTTTGAGCAGTTCTTC	TRBV19	TRBJ2-1	NA	NA
CASSPPRGGGPYEQYF	TGTGCCAGCAGCCCCCCCCGGGGAGGAGGTCCCTACGAGCAGTACTTC	TRBV28	TRBJ2-7	NA	NA
CASSEGLNVNTEAFF	TGTGCCAGCAGTGAAGGGTTGAATGTGAACACTGAAGCTTTCTTT	TRBV7-6	TRBJ1-1	NA	NA
CSASPGLDGYTF	TGCAGTGCTAGTCCAGGGTTGGATGGCTACACCTTC	TRBV20-1	TRBJ1-2	NA	NA
CASSLPNQPQHF	TGTGCCAGCAGTTTACCGAATCAGCCCCAGCATTTT	TRBV28	TRBJ1-5	NA	NA
CASSLGGIGYGYTF	TGTGCCAGCAGCTTAGGGGGGATAGGCTATGGCTACACCTTC	TRBV7-2	TRBJ1-2	NA	NA